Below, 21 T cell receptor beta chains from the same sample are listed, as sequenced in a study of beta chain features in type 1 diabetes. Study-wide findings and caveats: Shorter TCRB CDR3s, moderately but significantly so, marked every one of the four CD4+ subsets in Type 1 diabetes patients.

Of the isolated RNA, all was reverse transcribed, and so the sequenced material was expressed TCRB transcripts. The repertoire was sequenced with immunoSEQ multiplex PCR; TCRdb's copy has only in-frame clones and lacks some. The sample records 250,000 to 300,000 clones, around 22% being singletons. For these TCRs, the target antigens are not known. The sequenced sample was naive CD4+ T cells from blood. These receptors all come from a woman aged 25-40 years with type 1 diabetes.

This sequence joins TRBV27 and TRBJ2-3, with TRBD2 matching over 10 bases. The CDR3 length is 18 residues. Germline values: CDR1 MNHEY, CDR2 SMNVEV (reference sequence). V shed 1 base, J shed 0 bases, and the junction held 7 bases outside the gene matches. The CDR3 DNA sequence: TGTGCCAGCAGTTTATTAGCTAGCGGGAGAAGGAGCACAGATACGCAGTATTTT. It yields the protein CASSLLASGRRSTDTQYF.

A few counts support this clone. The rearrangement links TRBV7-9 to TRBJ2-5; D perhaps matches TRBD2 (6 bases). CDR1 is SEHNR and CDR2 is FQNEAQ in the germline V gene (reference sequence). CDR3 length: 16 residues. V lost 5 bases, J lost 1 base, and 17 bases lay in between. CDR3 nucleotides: TGTGCCAGCAGCCAGAGTTGGGGGAGGCGCCAAGAGACCCAGTACTTC. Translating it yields CASSQSWGRRQETQYF. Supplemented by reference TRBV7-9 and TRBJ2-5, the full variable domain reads DTGVSQNPRHKITKRGQNVTFRCDPISEHNRLYWYRQTLGQGPEFLTYFQNEAQLEKSRLLSDRFSAERPKGSFSTLEIQRTEQGDSAMYLCASSQSWGRRQETQYFGPGTRLLVL.

CDR3 sequence reads: CAWRQGLANEQFF. In nucleotides, the CDR3 is TGTGCCTGGAGGCAGGGACTAGCGAATGAGCAGTTCTTC. The V and J genes are TRBV30 and TRBJ2-1; 10 bases fit TRBD2. Germline trimming cut 3 bases from V and 7 bases from J; bases unmatched to any gene: 3. The CDR3 has 13 residues. Germline CDR1 is GTSNPN and CDR2 is SVGIG (reference sequence).

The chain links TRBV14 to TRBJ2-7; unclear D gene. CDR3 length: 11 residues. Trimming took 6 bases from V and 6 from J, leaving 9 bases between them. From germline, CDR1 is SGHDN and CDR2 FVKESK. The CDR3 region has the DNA TGTGCCAGCAGTCTATTCTCCGAGCAGTACTTC. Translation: CASSLFSEQYF.

The DNA for the CDR3 is TGTGCCAGCAACAAAAGCCCCGTCGAGGATGAAGCTTTCTTT. The encoded protein is CASNKSPVEDEAFF. The chain recombines TRBV25-1 with TRBJ1-1; D not resolved. Between the trimmed V and J ends, which lost 7 bases and 7 bases, there was a span of 19 bases. CDR1 is MGHDK, CDR2 SYGVNS, per germline. CDR3 length: 14 amino acids.

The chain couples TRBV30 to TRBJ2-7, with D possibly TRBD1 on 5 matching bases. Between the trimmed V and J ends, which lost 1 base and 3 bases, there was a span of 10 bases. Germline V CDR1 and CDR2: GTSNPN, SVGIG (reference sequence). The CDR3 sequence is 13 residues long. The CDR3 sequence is CAWSGTHYYEQYF. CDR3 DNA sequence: TGTGCCTGGAGTGGGACACACTACTACGAGCAGTACTTC. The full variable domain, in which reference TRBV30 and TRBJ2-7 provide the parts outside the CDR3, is SQTIHQWPATLVQPVGSPLSLECTVEGTSNPNLYWYRQAAGRGLQLLFYSVGIGQISSEVPQNLSASRPQDRQFILSSKKLLLSDSGFYLCAWSGTHYYEQYFGPGTRLTVT.

The CDR3 here is CAWSVPGGGYEQYF. The CDR3, as DNA: TGTGCCTGGAGTGTACCCGGGGGAGGCTACGAGCAGTACTTC. This rearrangement joins TRBV30 to TRBJ2-5, with D maybe TRBD2 (6 bases). The tail of the sequence fits TRBJ2-7 better, so the J call may be wrong. Germline CDR1 is GTSNPN and CDR2 is SVGIG (reference sequence). The CDR3 totals 14 residues.

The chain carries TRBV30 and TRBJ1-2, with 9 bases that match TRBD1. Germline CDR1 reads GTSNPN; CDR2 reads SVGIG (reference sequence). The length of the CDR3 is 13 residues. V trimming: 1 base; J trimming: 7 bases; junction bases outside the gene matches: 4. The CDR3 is CAWSEQGAFGYTF. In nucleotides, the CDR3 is TGTGCCTGGAGTGAACAGGGGGCATTTGGCTACACCTTC.

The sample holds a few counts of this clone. The CDR3 DNA sequence: TGTGCCAGCAGCTTCCTAGGACAGGGAGAAACTGAAGCTTTCTTT. Its protein is CASSFLGQGETEAFF. The chain links TRBV7-9 to TRBJ1-1; 8 nucleotides align to TRBD1. The V gene's germline CDR1 is SEHNR and CDR2 FQNEAQ (reference sequence). V gave up 3 bases and J gave up 5 bases; unmatched junction bases: 8. The CDR3 has 15 residues.

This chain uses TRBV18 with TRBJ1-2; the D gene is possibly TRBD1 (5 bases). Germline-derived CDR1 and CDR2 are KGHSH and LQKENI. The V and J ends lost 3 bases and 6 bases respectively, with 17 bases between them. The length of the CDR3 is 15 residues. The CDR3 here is CASSPLRGEVNGYTF. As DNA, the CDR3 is TGTGCCAGCTCACCGTTAAGGGGCGAAGTGAATGGCTACACCTTC.

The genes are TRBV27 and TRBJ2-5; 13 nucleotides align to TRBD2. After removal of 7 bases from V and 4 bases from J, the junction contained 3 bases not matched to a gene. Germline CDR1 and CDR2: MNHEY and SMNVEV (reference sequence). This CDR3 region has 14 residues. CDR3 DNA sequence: TGTGCCAGCATGAGACTAGCGGGAGGAGAGACCCAGTACTTC. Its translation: CASMRLAGGETQYF.

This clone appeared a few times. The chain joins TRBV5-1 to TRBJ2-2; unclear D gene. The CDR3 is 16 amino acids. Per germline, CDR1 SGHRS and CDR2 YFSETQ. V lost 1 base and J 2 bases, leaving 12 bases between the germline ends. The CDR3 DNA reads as TGCGCCAGCAGCTTGATCCGTTTCAGTAACACCGGGGAGCTGTTTTTT. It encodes CASSLIRFSNTGELFF.

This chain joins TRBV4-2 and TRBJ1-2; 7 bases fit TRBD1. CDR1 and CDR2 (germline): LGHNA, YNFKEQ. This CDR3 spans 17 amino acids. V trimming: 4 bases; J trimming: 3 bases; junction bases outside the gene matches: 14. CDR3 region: CASSPPDRAYLYYGYTF. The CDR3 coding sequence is TGTGCCAGCAGCCCGCCAGACAGGGCCTATCTATACTATGGCTACACCTTC.

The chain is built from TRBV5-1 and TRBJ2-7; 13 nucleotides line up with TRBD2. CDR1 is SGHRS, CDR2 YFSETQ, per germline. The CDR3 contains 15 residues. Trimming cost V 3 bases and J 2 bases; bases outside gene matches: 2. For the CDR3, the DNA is TGCGCCAGCAGCTCGGGACTAGCGGGAACCTACGAGCAGTACTTC. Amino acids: CASSSGLAGTYEQYF.

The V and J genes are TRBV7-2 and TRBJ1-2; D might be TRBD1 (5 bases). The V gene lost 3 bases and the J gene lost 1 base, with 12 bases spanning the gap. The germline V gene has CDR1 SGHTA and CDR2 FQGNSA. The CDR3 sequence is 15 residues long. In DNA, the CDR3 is TGTGCCAGCAGCTTTACGACGGGGGATAACTATGGCTACACCTTC. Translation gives CASSFTTGDNYGYTF.

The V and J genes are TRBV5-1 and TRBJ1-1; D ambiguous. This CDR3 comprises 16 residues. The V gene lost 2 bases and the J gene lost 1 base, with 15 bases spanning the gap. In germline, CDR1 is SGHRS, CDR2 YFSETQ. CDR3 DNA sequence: TGCGCCAGCAGCTTTCAACCCGGGGTAGCGAACACTGAAGCTTTCTTT. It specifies CASSFQPGVANTEAFF.

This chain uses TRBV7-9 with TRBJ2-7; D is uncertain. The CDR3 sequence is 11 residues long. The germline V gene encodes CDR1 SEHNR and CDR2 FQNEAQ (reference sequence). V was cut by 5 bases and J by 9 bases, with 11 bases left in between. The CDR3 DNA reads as TGTGCCAGCAGCCCTGAGGTCTTGCAGTACTTC. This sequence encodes CASSPEVLQYF.

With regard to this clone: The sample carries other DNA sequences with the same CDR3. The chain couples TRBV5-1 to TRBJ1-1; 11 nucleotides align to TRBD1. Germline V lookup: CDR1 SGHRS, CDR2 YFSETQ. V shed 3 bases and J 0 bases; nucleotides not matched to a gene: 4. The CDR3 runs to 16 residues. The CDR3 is CASSSGQGGLNTEAFF. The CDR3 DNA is TGCGCCAGCAGCTCGGGACAGGGGGGCTTGAACACTGAAGCTTTCTTT.

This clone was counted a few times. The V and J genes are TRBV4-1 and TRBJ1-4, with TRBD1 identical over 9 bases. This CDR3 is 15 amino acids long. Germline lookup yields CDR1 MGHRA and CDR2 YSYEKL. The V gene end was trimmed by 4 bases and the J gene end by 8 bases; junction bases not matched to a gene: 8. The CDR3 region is CASSLPWTGAEKLFF. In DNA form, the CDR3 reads TGCGCCAGCAGCCTCCCTTGGACAGGGGCCGAAAAACTGTTTTTT.

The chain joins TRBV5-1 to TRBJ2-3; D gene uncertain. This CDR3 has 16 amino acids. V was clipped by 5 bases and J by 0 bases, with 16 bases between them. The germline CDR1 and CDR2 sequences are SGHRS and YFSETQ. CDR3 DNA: TGCGCCAGCAGTCCTGATAGATCCTCTAGCACAGATACGCAGTATTTT. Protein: CASSPDRSSSTDTQYF.

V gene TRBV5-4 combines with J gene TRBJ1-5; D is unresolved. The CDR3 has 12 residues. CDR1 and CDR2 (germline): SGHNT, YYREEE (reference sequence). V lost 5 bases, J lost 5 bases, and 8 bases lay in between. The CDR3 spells CASSEGDQPQHF. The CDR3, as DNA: TGTGCCAGCAGTGAAGGAGATCAGCCCCAGCATTTT.